The 23 T cell receptor beta chains below were found in one sample sequenced in a study of shared clonotypes between healthy human individuals. The table came from immunoSEQ multiplex PCR; TCRdb's copy has only in-frame clones and leaves some out. The sample gives over 2 million clones, 80% to 95% of which show up once; 0.37% is in the top ten. Sequenced sample: naive CD4+ T cells from PBMCs. The subset here: CD45RA+ positively selected. These receptor sequences come from a man aged 18 to 29 in good health. Some clones in this sample may be carry-over from other donors' samples.

V is TRBV7-9 and J is TRBJ2-1; D is perhaps TRBD1 (5 bases). Germline-derived CDR1 and CDR2 are SEHNR and FQNEAQ (reference sequence). V lost 0 bases, J lost 9 bases, and 12 bases lay in between. The CDR3 loop spans 14 amino acids. The chain's CDR3 is CASSLAGASREQFF. For the CDR3, the DNA is TGTGCCAGCAGCTTAGCAGGGGCTAGTCGTGAGCAGTTCTTC.

This clone was counted between two and nine times. The gene calls are TRBV19 and TRBJ1-1; no reliable D call. The V end was cut by 7 bases, the J end by 1 base, with 13 bases between. The germline V gene has CDR1 LNHDA and CDR2 SQIVND (reference sequence). This CDR3 region has 14 residues. The CDR3 loop is CASILEVGNTEAFF. In DNA form, the CDR3 reads TGTGCCAGTATCCTGGAGGTCGGGAACACTGAAGCTTTCTTT.

In its sample, this clone was seen once. The V call is TRBV2, the J call TRBJ2-7, with D maybe TRBD1 (6 bases). Germline CDR1 and CDR2: SNHLY and FYNNEI. The CDR3 is 14 amino acids. Trimming pared 6 bases from V and 5 bases from J, leaving 17 bases between. The CDR3 DNA reads TGTGCCAGCAGATTACAGGGAAGGGATAACGAGCAGTACTTC. Encoded protein: CASRLQGRDNEQYF.

This chain links TRBV7-2 with TRBJ2-7, with D possibly being TRBD2 (5 bases). V was shortened by 1 base and J by 0 bases, with 10 bases between the two germline ends. The CDR3 is made up of 15 amino acids. Germline V gives CDR1 SGHTA, CDR2 FQGNSA. This CDR3 reads CASSLDPGSSYEQYF. In nucleotides, the CDR3 is TGTGCCAGCAGCTTAGATCCGGGATCCTCCTACGAGCAGTACTTC.

J is TRBJ2-1 and V is TRBV4-1; D remains unclear. CDR1 is MGHRA, CDR2 YSYEKL, per germline. V was trimmed by 1 base and J by 0 bases, leaving 16 bases between them. There are 18 residues in the CDR3. The CDR3 nucleotides are TGCGCCAGCAGCCAAGCCCGGGCAGCCTCCAGCTCCTACAATGAGCAGTTCTTC. Protein product: CASSQARAASSSYNEQFF.

Points on this clone: Other DNA sequences within the sample encode an identical CDR3. This sequence joins TRBV28 and TRBJ2-7, with 9 bases identical to TRBD1. The V gene's germline CDR1 is MDHEN and CDR2 SYDVKM. The length of the CDR3 is 14 residues. The V gene end was trimmed by 6 bases and the J gene end by 4 bases; junction bases not matched to a gene: 7. The chain's CDR3 is CASRPPGQGYEQYF. In nucleotides, the CDR3 is TGTGCCAGCAGACCTCCGGGACAGGGTTACGAGCAGTACTTC.

The chain has TRBV5-6 and TRBJ2-5, with TRBD2 as a possible D gene (7 bases). This CDR3 has 14 residues. CDR1 SGHDT and CDR2 YYEEEE come from the germline V gene. The V and J ends lost 3 bases and 4 bases respectively, with 13 bases between them. CDR3 sequence reads: CASSWGRGSETQYF. In DNA, the CDR3 is TGTGCCAGCAGCTGGGGGCGGGGGTCAGAGACCCAGTACTTC.

V usage is TRBV5-1 and J usage is TRBJ2-1; D possibly uses TRBD1 or TRBD2 (6 bases each). V was pared by 4 bases and J by 1 base, with 15 bases between. Germline V gives CDR1 SGHRS, CDR2 YFSETQ. This CDR3 is built from 16 residues. The CDR3 is CASSRGTILSYNEQFF. DNA for the CDR3: TGCGCCAGCAGCCGGGGGACAATCCTATCCTACAATGAGCAGTTCTTC. Based on the CDR3 plus reference TRBV5-1 and TRBJ2-1, the full variable domain is KAGVTQTPRYLIKTRGQQVTLSCSPISGHRSVSWYQQTPGQGLQFLFEYFSETQRNKGNFPGRFSGRQFSNSRSEMNVSTLELGDSALYLCASSRGTILSYNEQFFGPGTRLTVL.

The chain has TRBV29-1 and TRBJ2-1, with a possible D match to TRBD2 (5 bases). CDR1 SQVTM and CDR2 ANQGSEA come from the germline V gene. The CDR3 totals 12 residues. V lost 8 bases, J lost 5 bases, and 13 bases lay in between. The CDR3 loop reads CSFHGLNNEQFF. In nucleotides, the CDR3 is TGCAGCTTCCACGGACTCAACAATGAGCAGTTCTTC.

The V call is TRBV30, the J call TRBJ2-5, with 10 bases that match TRBD2. The J call may be wrong; the DNA end is better matched by TRBJ2-7. CDR1 and CDR2 (germline): GTSNPN, SVGIG (reference sequence). The CDR3 loop spans 15 amino acids. CDR3 sequence (DNA): TGTGCCTGGAGTGTAGGCCTAGCGGGAGTCTACGAGCAGTACTTC. It yields the protein CAWSVGLAGVYEQYF.

This rearrangement joins TRBV5-1 to TRBJ1-1; TRBD1 aligns across 8 bases. V lost 4 bases and J lost 4; bases outside the gene matches: 3. Germline values: CDR1 SGHRS, CDR2 YFSETQ. The CDR3 sequence is 13 residues long. The CDR3 nucleotides are TGCGCCAGCAGCGAGCAGGGGGCCACTGAAGCTTTCTTT. It codes for CASSEQGATEAFF.

CDR3 sequence reads: CATSPGGRGLGNQPQHF. In DNA form, the CDR3 reads TGTGCCACCAGCCCCGGAGGCAGGGGGCTTGGCAATCAGCCCCAGCATTTT. The chain has TRBV15 and TRBJ1-5, with TRBD1 matching 8 bases. Trimming removed 5 bases from V and 2 bases from J; junction bases left unmatched: 11. Per the germline V gene, CDR1 is LNHNV and CDR2 is YYDKDF (reference sequence). There are 17 residues in the CDR3.

On this clone itself: The same CDR3 can be traced to other DNA sequences in this sample. The CDR3 sequence is CASSGQGSYEQYF. For the CDR3, the DNA is TGTGCCAGCAGCGGGCAGGGGTCCTACGAGCAGTACTTC. The chain uses TRBV9 and TRBJ2-7, with a tentative D call TRBD1 (6 bases). The germline gives CDR1 SGDLS, CDR2 YYNGEE. Trimming shortened V by 3 bases and J by 1 base, and 8 bases separated the two germline ends. The CDR3 sequence is 13 residues long. Drawing the rest from reference TRBV9 and TRBJ2-7, the complete variable domain is DSGVTQTPKHLITATGQRVTLRCSPRSGDLSVYWYQQSLDQGLQFLIQYYNGEERAKGNILERFSAQQFPDLHSELNLSSLELGDSALYFCASSGQGSYEQYFGPGTRLTVT.

This sequence joins TRBV20-1 and TRBJ2-3; D gene uncertain. The CDR3 is 11 amino acids. Germline V gives CDR1 DFQATT, CDR2 SNEGSKA (reference sequence). Deletions cut 6 bases from V and 6 bases from J, with 10 bases between. CDR3 sequence: CSAEVPDTQYF. CDR3 in DNA: TGCAGTGCCGAGGTTCCGGATACGCAGTATTTT.

The chain employs TRBV30 and TRBJ2-1; 11 nucleotides line up with TRBD1. The CDR3 is 21 amino acids. Germline values: CDR1 GTSNPN, CDR2 SVGIG (reference sequence). J gave up 9 bases and V 4 bases, and 29 bases lay outside the gene matches. The CDR3 is CAWMFSHPDRGRPFLSGEQFF. The CDR3 DNA follows: TGTGCCTGGATGTTCAGCCACCCGGACAGGGGGCGCCCCTTTTTAAGTGGTGAGCAGTTCTTC.

The table lists this clone with a count of one. This chain connects TRBV13 to TRBJ1-2, with D possibly TRBD1 on 6 matching bases. Looked up from germline, CDR1 is PRHDT and CDR2 is FYEKMQ (reference sequence). V gave up 0 bases and J gave up 11 bases, with 13 bases separating them. The CDR3 totals 13 residues. The CDR3 region is CASSLGLVTGYTF. The CDR3 nucleotides read TGTGCCAGCAGCTTAGGCCTGGTGACAGGATACACCTTC.

The genes are TRBV12-5 and TRBJ1-1; TRBD1 aligns across 8 bases. The CDR3 consists of 13 residues. Germline V gives CDR1 LGHNT, CDR2 FRNRAP. Unmatched junction bases numbered 3, after V lost 7 bases and J lost 2 bases. CDR3 amino acids: CASVGQGNTEAFF. The CDR3 DNA reads as TGTGCTAGTGTAGGACAGGGAAACACTGAAGCTTTCTTT.

This chain joins TRBV20-1 and TRBJ2-7; the D gene is possibly TRBD2 (6 bases). The CDR3 covers 11 residues. Per the germline V gene, CDR1 is DFQATT and CDR2 is SNEGSKA (reference sequence). For the CDR3, the DNA is TGCAGCCAACTAGCAGGTTACGAGCAGTACTTC. Translation: CSQLAGYEQYF.

The chain is built from TRBV4-3 and TRBJ2-2, with 9 bases matching TRBD1. Germline V CDR1 and CDR2: LGHNA, YSLEER. V lost 1 base, J lost 6 bases, and 3 bases stayed unmatched. The CDR3 covers 15 residues. CDR3 nucleotides: TGCGCCAGCAGCCAAGGCCGACAGGGGGCCGGGGAGCTGTTTTTT. Translated, it gives CASSQGRQGAGELFF.

The V call is TRBV19, the J call TRBJ1-5, with D perhaps TRBD1 (5 bases). The CDR3 sequence is 16 residues long. Germline assignment: CDR1 LNHDA and CDR2 SQIVND (reference sequence). Trimming left V 4 bases short and J 10 bases short, with 23 bases between. The CDR3 region is CASSTGRDRNYSPQHF. CDR3 in DNA: TGTGCCAGTAGTACCGGCCGGGACCGCAATTACTCACCCCAGCATTTT. Drawing the rest from reference TRBV19 and TRBJ1-5, the complete variable domain is DGGITQSPKYLFRKEGQNVTLSCEQNLNHDAMYWYRQDPGQGLRLIYYSQIVNDFQKGDIAEGYSVSREKKESFPLTVTSAQKNPTAFYLCASSTGRDRNYSPQHFGDGTRLSIL.

The rearrangement uses TRBV29-1 and TRBJ2-2; 9 bases are shared with TRBD1. The CDR3 consists of 15 residues. V shed 7 bases and J 4 bases; nucleotides not matched to a gene: 10. From germline, CDR1 is SQVTM and CDR2 ANQGSEA. The CDR3 bases are TGCAGCGCCGGTCTAGGGACAGGGACCACCGGGGAGCTGTTTTTT. Protein: CSAGLGTGTTGELFF.

This chain links TRBV7-3 with TRBJ2-1; the D gene could be TRBD1 or TRBD2 (5 bases each). CDR1 is SGHTA and CDR2 is FQGTGA in the germline V gene. V shed 0 bases and J shed 12 bases, with 15 bases lying between them. CDR3 length: 14 amino acids. As DNA, the CDR3 is TGTGCCAGCAGCTTAACGAGGGACCACCCTAGGCAGTTCTTC. Translation gives CASSLTRDHPRQFF.

The gene calls are TRBV7-6 and TRBJ2-7; D is possibly TRBD2 (5 bases). The length of the CDR3 is 16 residues. Trimming left V 8 bases short and J 1 base short, with 21 bases between. From germline, CDR1 is SGHVS and CDR2 FNYEAQ. The CDR3 sequence: CASAPGGGRASYEQYF. The DNA of the CDR3 is TGTGCCAGCGCACCGGGTGGTGGGAGAGCTTCCTACGAGCAGTACTTC.